This T cell receptor beta chain was sequenced for a study of CD8 T cells in Susac syndrome. From blood CD8+ and CD4+ T cells, TCR beta sequences were generated. Healthy donors constituted the control group, matched for age and sex. The CD8+ and CD4+ T cells were isolated magnetically using a negative isolation approach, whereas the TEMRA cells were enriched by FACS. The RNA input was roughly 0.45 to 1 ug, and it was reverse transcribed with random hexamers. Across 54 Vbeta and 13 Jbeta, immunoSEQ multiplex PCR amplified TCR beta CDR3. Via MiXCR, TCRdb re-called the immunoSEQ multiplex PCR reads, giving one row per CDR3 protein. The table has 45,000 to 55,000 distinct CDR3 sequences, more than 85% seen once. V gave up 1 base and J gave up 2 bases, with 9 bases separating them. The CDR3 length is 14 residues. Germline CDR1 reads SGHRS; CDR2 reads YFSETQ.

V is TRBV5-1 and J is TRBJ2-5, with D unresolved. Material: CD8+ T cells from PBMCs. This TCR was recovered from a human donor in good health. The CDR3 DNA reads TGCGCCAGCAGCTTGTGGATCCAGCAAGAGACCCAGTACTTC. Its protein product is CASSLWIQQETQYF.